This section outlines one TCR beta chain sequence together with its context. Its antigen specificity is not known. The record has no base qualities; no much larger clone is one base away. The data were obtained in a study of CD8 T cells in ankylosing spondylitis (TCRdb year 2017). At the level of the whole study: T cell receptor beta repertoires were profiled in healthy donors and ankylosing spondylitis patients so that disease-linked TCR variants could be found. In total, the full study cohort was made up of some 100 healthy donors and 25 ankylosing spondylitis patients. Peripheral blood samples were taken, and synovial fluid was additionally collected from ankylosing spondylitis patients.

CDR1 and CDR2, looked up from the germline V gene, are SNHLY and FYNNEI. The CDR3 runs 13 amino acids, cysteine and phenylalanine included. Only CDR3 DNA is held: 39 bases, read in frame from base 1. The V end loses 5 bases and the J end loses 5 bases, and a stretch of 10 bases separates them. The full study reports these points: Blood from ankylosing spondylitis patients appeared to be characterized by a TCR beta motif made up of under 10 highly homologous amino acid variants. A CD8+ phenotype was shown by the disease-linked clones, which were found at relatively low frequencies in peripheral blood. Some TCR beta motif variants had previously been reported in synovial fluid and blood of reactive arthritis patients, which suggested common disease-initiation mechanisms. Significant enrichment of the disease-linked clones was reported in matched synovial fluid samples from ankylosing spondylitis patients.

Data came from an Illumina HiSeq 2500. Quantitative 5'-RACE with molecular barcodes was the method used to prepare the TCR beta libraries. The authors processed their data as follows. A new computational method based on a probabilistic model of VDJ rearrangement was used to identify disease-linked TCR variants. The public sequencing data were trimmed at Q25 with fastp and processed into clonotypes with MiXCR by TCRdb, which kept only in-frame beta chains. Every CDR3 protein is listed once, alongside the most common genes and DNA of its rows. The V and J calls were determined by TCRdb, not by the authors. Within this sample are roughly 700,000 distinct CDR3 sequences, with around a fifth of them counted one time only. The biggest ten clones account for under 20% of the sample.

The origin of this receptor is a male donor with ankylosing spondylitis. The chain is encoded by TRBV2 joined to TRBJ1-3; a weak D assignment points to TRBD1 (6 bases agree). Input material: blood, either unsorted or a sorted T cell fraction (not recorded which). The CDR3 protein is CASSSQGRNTIYF. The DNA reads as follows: TGTGCCAGCAGTTCTCAGGGGAGAAACACCATATATTTT.